One and the same sample provided the 10 T cell receptor beta chains below, sequenced in a study of shared clonotypes between healthy human individuals. As defined, naive CD8 cells were CD45RO-negative and positively selected for CCR7, with terminally differentiated effector memory CD45RA+ cells excluded. The method was immunoSEQ multiplex PCR; TCRdb's version includes in-frame clones alone and lacks a portion of them. The sample comprises millions of clones, approximately 95% of which are singletons, and around 1.1% rests with the top ten. Sequencing input: naive CD8+ T cells sorted from blood. Receptors originate from a man between 18 and 35 years old in good health.

The genes are TRBV4-3 and TRBJ1-2; D is possibly TRBD1 (5 bases). There are 15 residues in the CDR3. Germline V lookup: CDR1 LGHNA, CDR2 YSLEER. V was cut by 1 base and J by 0 bases, with 9 bases left in between. The CDR3: CASSQGGTPNYGYTF. CDR3 DNA sequence: TGCGCCAGCAGCCAAGGAGGGACCCCTAACTATGGCTACACCTTC.

The chain links TRBV4-1 to TRBJ1-2, with D perhaps matching TRBD1 (5 bases). V shed 4 bases and J shed 7 bases, with 13 bases lying between them. In germline, CDR1 is MGHRA, CDR2 YSYEKL. The CDR3 runs 13 residues. CDR3 DNA sequence: TGCGCCAGCAGCCTTAGGGGACTAGGTGGCTACACCTTC. Its protein is CASSLRGLGGYTF.

The rearrangement joins TRBV6-5 to TRBJ2-1, with D uncertain. Germline V lookup: CDR1 MNHEY, CDR2 SVGAGI. The germline V and J ends were trimmed by 3 bases and 9 bases, with 12 bases remaining between them. The CDR3 is 13 amino acids. The CDR3 region is CASSYFRAGEQFF. CDR3 bases: TGTGCCAGCAGTTATTTTCGGGCCGGTGAGCAGTTCTTC.

The J gene is TRBJ2-3, the V gene TRBV5-8; perhaps TRBD2 as D (7 bases). The length of the CDR3 is 16 residues. In germline, CDR1 is SGHTS, CDR2 YDEGEE. Trimming shortened V by 1 base and J by 3 bases, and 15 bases separated the two germline ends. CDR3 nucleotide sequence: TGTGCCAGCAGCTTGACGGGGGGCTGGGGAACAGATACGCAGTATTTT. Protein sequence: CASSLTGGWGTDTQYF. Based on the CDR3 plus reference TRBV5-8 and TRBJ2-3, the full variable domain is EAGVTQSPTHLIKTRGQQATLRCSPISGHTSVYWYQQALGLGLQFLLWYDEGEERNRGNFPPRFSGRQFPNYSSELNVNALELEDSALYLCASSLTGGWGTDTQYFGPGTRLTVL.

This clone occurred a few times. The V call is TRBV6-1, the J call TRBJ1-6; tentative D call: TRBD1 (6 bases). The CDR3 has 15 amino acids. The germline V gene encodes CDR1 MNHNS and CDR2 SASEGT. V lost 8 bases and J 4 bases, leaving 15 bases between the germline ends. This CDR3 reads CASSPTGLYNSPLHF. CDR3 bases: TGTGCCAGCTCGCCGACAGGACTTTATAATTCACCCCTCCACTTT.

On this clone: The same CDR3 can be traced to other DNA sequences in this sample. The chain employs TRBV7-9 and TRBJ2-7; D is unclear. Trimming removed 5 bases at V and 0 bases at J, with 5 bases between. Germline CDR1 reads SEHNR; CDR2 reads FQNEAQ (reference sequence). This CDR3 spans 12 amino acids. CDR3 amino acids: CASSLSSYEQYF. The CDR3 nucleotides are TGTGCCAGCAGCCTTAGCTCCTACGAGCAGTACTTC.

V usage is TRBV19 and J usage is TRBJ2-7, with D unresolved. The V gene's germline CDR1 is LNHDA and CDR2 SQIVND (reference sequence). Trimming shortened V by 4 bases and J by 3 bases, and 10 bases separated the two germline ends. The CDR3 sequence is 13 residues long. In nucleotides, the CDR3 is TGTGCCAGTAGTACCTCTGAAAACTACGAGCAGTACTTC. Its translation: CASSTSENYEQYF.

The chain employs TRBV6-1 and TRBJ2-1; unclear D gene. V was cut by 7 bases and J by 1 base, with 14 bases left in between. This CDR3 is 15 amino acids long. Per the germline V gene, CDR1 is MNHNS and CDR2 is SASEGT. The CDR3 nucleotides are TGTGCCAGCACCGATACTCAAGGGTCCTACAATGAGCAGTTCTTC. This codes for CASTDTQGSYNEQFF.

The chain uses TRBV5-4 and TRBJ1-2, with 7 bases fitting TRBD1. This CDR3 is 18 amino acids long. The germline gives CDR1 SGHNT, CDR2 YYREEE (reference sequence). Losses at the gene ends were 0 bases for V and 0 bases for J; bases not matched to a gene: 11. CDR3: CASSLEMTGRFTNYGYTF. The CDR3 DNA follows: TGTGCCAGCAGCTTGGAAATGACAGGGAGATTTACTAACTATGGCTACACCTTC.

This clone was counted a single time. This chain links TRBV6-5 with TRBJ2-5; perhaps D is TRBD1 or TRBD2 (6 bases each). Per the germline V gene, CDR1 is MNHEY and CDR2 is SVGAGI. Trimming took 4 bases from V and 4 from J, leaving 13 bases between them. The length of the CDR3 is 14 residues. The CDR3 DNA follows: TGTGCCAGCAGTTCCCAGGGGAGGCGAGAGACCCAGTACTTC. Translating gives CASSSQGRRETQYF.